One and the same sample provided the 2 T cell receptor beta chains below, sequenced in a study of response to subunit inactivated influenza vaccine. Each CDR3 protein gets one entry after TCRdb re-called the RT-PCR reads with MiXCR. The data show about 540,000 distinct CDR3 sequences, about 15% seen once. Source: PBMCs from blood, taken 11 to 12 days after vaccination. The origin of the receptors is a man over 45 who received an inactivated influenza vaccine.

The table lists this clonotype with a few counts. The chain employs TRBV30 and TRBJ2-1; 9 bases match TRBD2. Germline CDR1 and CDR2: GTSNPN and SVGIG (reference sequence). J was trimmed by 13 bases and V by 0 bases; bases with no gene match: 10. The CDR3 length is 14 residues. CDR3 nucleotide sequence: TGTGCCTGGAGTGTAGATCTAGCGGGGAGGAACCAGTTCTTC. This gives the protein CAWSVDLAGRNQFF.

The chain carries TRBV28 and TRBJ1-3; D not certain. V was shortened by 5 bases and J by 2 bases, with 10 bases between the two germline ends. The CDR3 runs 14 residues. CDR1 is MDHEN, CDR2 SYDVKM, per germline. The CDR3 DNA follows: TGTGCCAGCAGTAACCCCATGGCTGGAAACACCATATATTTT. It specifies CASSNPMAGNTIYF.